The clone carrying this TCR beta chain was detected a few times. The data are from a study of identical twins. TCRdb processed the 5' RACE reads anew with MiXCR; each CDR3 protein has one entry. The table includes some 250,000 distinct CDR3 sequences, roughly 13% detected once. Donors uniformly comprised healthy Caucasians. The same data also went into a second study, on yellow fever vaccine responses in identical twins.

Sequenced sample: memory (CD45RO+) T cells sorted from blood. This clonotype was sampled from a woman younger than 35 in good health.

CDR3 in DNA: TGTGCAAGTCGCCTGGACAAGAACTATGGCTACACCTTC. It yields the protein CASRLDKNYGYTF. The chain joins TRBV12-2 to TRBJ1-2; the table's D call of TRBD1 was not tested on the DNA. TRBV12-2 is termed a pseudogene. The CDR3 covers 13 residues.